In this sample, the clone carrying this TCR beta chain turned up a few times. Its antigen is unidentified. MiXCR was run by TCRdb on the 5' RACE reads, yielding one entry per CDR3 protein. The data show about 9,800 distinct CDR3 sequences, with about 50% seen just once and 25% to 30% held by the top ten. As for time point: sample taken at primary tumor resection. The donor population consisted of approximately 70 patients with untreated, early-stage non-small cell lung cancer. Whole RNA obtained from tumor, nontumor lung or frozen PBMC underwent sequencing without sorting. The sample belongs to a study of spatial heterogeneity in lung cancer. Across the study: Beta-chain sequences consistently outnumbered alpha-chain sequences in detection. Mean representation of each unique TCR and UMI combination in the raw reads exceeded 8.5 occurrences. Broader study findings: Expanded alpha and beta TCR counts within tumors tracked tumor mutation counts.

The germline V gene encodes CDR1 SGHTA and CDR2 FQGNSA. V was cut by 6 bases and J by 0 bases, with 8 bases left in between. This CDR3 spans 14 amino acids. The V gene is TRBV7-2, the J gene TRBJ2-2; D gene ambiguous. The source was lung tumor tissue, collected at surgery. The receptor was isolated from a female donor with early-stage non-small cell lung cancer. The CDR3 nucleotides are TGTGCCAGCAGACCTGGGTCGAACACCGGGGAGCTGTTTTTT. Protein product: CASRPGSNTGELFF. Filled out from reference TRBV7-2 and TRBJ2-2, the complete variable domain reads GAGVSQSPSNKVTEKGKDVELRCDPISGHTALYWYRQSLGQGLEFLIYFQGNSAPDKSGLPSDRFSAERTGGSVSTLTIQRTQQEDSAVYLCASRPGSNTGELFFGEGSRLTVL.